The clone carrying this T cell receptor (beta chain) was picked up many times. CDR1 is DFQATT and CDR2 is SNEGSKA in the germline V gene (reference sequence). Trimming pared 4 bases from V and 8 bases from J, leaving 17 bases between. This CDR3 spans 13 amino acids. The entry originates in a study of neurological immune-mediated disorders. TCRdb itself ran the 5' RACE reads through MiXCR, one entry per CDR3 protein. The table shows tens of thousands of distinct CDR3 sequences, with roughly 3.2% occurring only once. The chain uses TRBV20-1 and TRBJ1-2; D may be TRBD1 (5 bases). The source is a woman in her 50s with multiple sclerosis. The sample taken for sequencing was PBMCs. In nucleotides, the CDR3 is TGCAGTGCTACATTCCAGGGTTTTTACGGCTACACCTTC. Protein product: CSATFQGFYGYTF.